The sequence of this T cell receptor beta chain was determined in a study of shared clonotypes between healthy human individuals. Loaded into unsorted PBMC replicate PCRs was 300 ng DNA, 30,000 to 35,000 T cell genomes. Libraries were prepared by immunoSEQ multiplex PCR; TCRdb keeps only in-frame clonotypes and omits some of them. The data show fewer than 600,000 clones, around 74% seen once. V dropped 7 bases and J dropped 4 bases, with 13 bases sitting between them. Germline assignment: CDR1 SGHAT and CDR2 FQNNGV. The length of the CDR3 is 14 residues. Extraction of genomic DNA in unsorted samples used approximately 100 million PBMCs.

The TCR originated in a woman aged 40 to 49 in good health. Some clones in this sample may be carry-over from other donors' samples. The chain carries TRBV11-2 and TRBJ2-2; D might be TRBD1 (5 bases). Specimen: PBMCs. CDR3 residues: CASNAGFRTGELFF. For the CDR3, the DNA is TGTGCCAGCAACGCAGGGTTCCGCACCGGGGAGCTGTTTTTT.